This T cell receptor beta chain was found in a study of T cell responses to AZD1222 COVID-19 vaccine. Study observations and caveats: Only six or seven AZD1222 recipients tested seropositive at baseline. Donors were chiefly white British, with a greater number of females, and clonal diversity was perhaps underestimated.

This clone occurred a few times. As yet, its antigen is unknown. The assay was immunoSEQ multiplex PCR, and TCRdb's table has in-frame clones only and misses some. The repertoire holds 110,000 to 150,000 clones, 70% to 90% seen once, with roughly 3% in the top ten. The sample here was peripheral blood, taken on day 0 of AZD1222 vaccination. This clonotype was obtained from an adult in good health.

For the CDR3, the DNA is TGTGCCAGCAGCTTATTCCCCCGGACAGGGAGGTCTGGGGAGACCCAGTACTTC. Amino acid sequence: CASSLFPRTGRSGETQYF. The V and J genes are TRBV7-2 and TRBJ2-5; 8 positions match TRBD1. With 2 bases clipped from V and 5 bases from J, the junction kept 16 bases outside the gene matches. The V gene's germline CDR1 is SGHTA and CDR2 FQGNSA. The CDR3 is 18 residues long.